This passage covers 16 T cell receptor beta chains from one sample sequenced in a study of blood T cells in healthy people across ages. A second PCR of roughly 7 to 11 cycles used a sample-barcoded 5' primer and a J-beta primer mix. TCRdb independently ran MiXCR on the 5' RACE reads; one entry per CDR3 protein. The repertoire has 1.4 million to 1.5 million distinct CDR3 sequences, 42% of them found once; the top ten carry 7% to 9%. Sequencing was done on a sample of blood. Receptors were obtained from a woman between 18 and 29 years old in good health.

The gene calls are TRBV20-1 and TRBJ2-1, with 8 bases that match TRBD2. TRBJ2-7 matches the DNA end more closely, so the J call is doubtful. This CDR3 spans 14 amino acids. Germline values: CDR1 DFQATT, CDR2 SNEGSKA (reference sequence). The CDR3 protein is CSVRAGTSYNEQYF. CDR3 sequence (DNA): TGCAGTGTTCGTGCCGGGACTAGTTACAATGAGCAGTACTTC.

This clonotype was found a few times. This rearrangement joins TRBV10-3 to TRBJ2-7; D gene unclear. The V end lost 4 bases, the J end lost 3 bases, and 7 bases lay between the germline ends. Germline-derived CDR1 and CDR2 are ENHRY and SYGVKD. This CDR3 comprises 12 residues. The CDR3 sequence is CAISASYYEQYF. The CDR3 DNA is TGTGCCATCAGTGCGTCCTACTACGAGCAGTACTTC.

The chain joins TRBV3-1 to TRBJ1-4; tentative D call: TRBD1 (6 bases). Germline CDR1 is LGHDT and CDR2 is YNNKEL (reference sequence). The V gene lost 2 bases and the J gene lost 7 bases, with 14 bases spanning the gap. This CDR3 comprises 15 residues. CDR3 sequence: CASSQRGSRGEKLFF. CDR3 nucleotides: TGTGCCAGCAGCCAAAGAGGGAGCAGGGGTGAAAAACTGTTTTTT.

The J gene is TRBJ2-7, the V gene TRBV9; D unclear. Germline V lookup: CDR1 SGDLS, CDR2 YYNGEE. Deletions cut 0 bases from V and 1 base from J, with 8 bases between. This CDR3 spans 14 amino acids. CDR3 bases: TGTGCCAGCAGCGTAGCCAAGGCTTCCTACGAGCAGTACTTC. Translated: CASSVAKASYEQYF.

This clonotype was seen more than once but under ten times. This rearrangement joins TRBV27 to TRBJ2-1, with 10 positions matching TRBD2. Germline V gene sequence: CDR1 MNHEY, CDR2 SMNVEV (reference sequence). This CDR3 spans 18 amino acids. The trim removed 8 bases at V and 4 bases at J, leaving 17 bases unmatched. DNA for the CDR3: TGTGCCAGCCGACCGGGGACTAGCGATCTTATGGTTTACAATGAGCAGTTCTTC. This encodes CASRPGTSDLMVYNEQFF.

Comments on this clonotype: At one end, the junction sequence differs from germline, possibly due to a read error. The chain carries TRBV6-1 and TRBJ1-2; no clear D. Germline-derived CDR1 and CDR2 are MNHNS and SASEGT. The CDR3 is 10 amino acids. CDR3 loop: CASIEYGDTF. DNA of the CDR3: TGTGCCAGCATCGAATATGGCGACACCTTC.

The chain carries TRBV12-5 and TRBJ2-7; D gene ambiguous. The CDR3 is 13 amino acids. With 2 bases removed from V and 2 bases from J, the gap between germline ends came to 7 bases. Germline lookup yields CDR1 LGHNT and CDR2 FRNRAP. In nucleotides, the CDR3 is TGTGCTAGTGGTTTGTATGCTACCTACGAGCAGTACTTC. It translates to CASGLYATYEQYF.

The CDR3 DNA sequence: TGTGCCAGCAGTCCCCGAGGGGGGCACTCCTACGAGCAGTACTTC. It translates to CASSPRGGHSYEQYF. The genes are TRBV12-3 or TRBV12-4 and TRBJ2-7, with D tentatively TRBD1 or TRBD2 (6 bases each). This CDR3 is 15 amino acids long. The ends were cut back, 5 bases at V and 0 bases at J, with 14 bases in the middle.

This clonotype was counted between two and nine times. The chain has TRBV29-1 and TRBJ2-2; tentatively, D is TRBD1 (6 bases). CDR3 length: 12 amino acids. V was cut by 6 bases and J by 5 bases, with 10 bases left in between. Germline CDR1 SQVTM, CDR2 ANQGSEA. The CDR3: CSVTGITGELFF. The CDR3 DNA follows: TGCAGCGTGACAGGCATTACCGGGGAGCTGTTTTTT.

About this clonotype itself: A much larger clone lies a single base off, so this may be a read error. The genes are TRBV10-3 and TRBJ1-2; 10 bases are shared with TRBD1. Germline V gene sequence: CDR1 ENHRY, CDR2 SYGVKD. Trimming at V came to 8 bases and at J to 8 bases, leaving 8 bases not matched to a gene. This CDR3 region has 13 residues. The CDR3 sequence: CAIGHGTGDGYTF. As DNA, the CDR3 is TGTGCCATCGGTCACGGGACAGGGGACGGCTACACCTTC.

The chain couples TRBV27 to TRBJ1-5; possibly TRBD1 for D (6 bases). V dropped 5 bases and J dropped 0 bases, with 17 bases sitting between them. CDR1 MNHEY and CDR2 SMNVEV come from the germline V gene (reference sequence). This CDR3 has 17 residues. CDR3 region: CASSPGGSFYSNQPQHF. CDR3 coding DNA: TGTGCCAGCAGTCCGGGGGGCAGCTTCTATAGCAATCAGCCCCAGCATTTT.

A few counts support this clonotype. V is TRBV20-1 and J is TRBJ1-5; 7 bases are shared with TRBD1. In germline, CDR1 is DFQATT, CDR2 SNEGSKA (reference sequence). The junction had 7 bases not matched to a gene; V was cut back by 5 bases and J by 6 bases. The CDR3 has 13 residues. The CDR3 bases are TGCAGTGCTCGGGCCACAGGGGCTCAGCCCCAGCATTTT. Its translation is CSARATGAQPQHF.

This clonotype showed up just once. The chain has TRBV20-1 and TRBJ2-5; possible D gene TRBD1, 6 bases. The germline V gene has CDR1 DFQATT and CDR2 SNEGSKA (reference sequence). The CDR3 runs to 15 residues. V was pared by 0 bases and J by 5 bases, with 16 bases between. CDR3 nucleotide sequence: TGCAGTGCTAGAGATCCCAGGGGCCCCGGGGAGACCCAGTACTTC. Its protein is CSARDPRGPGETQYF.

V and J are TRBV7-2 and TRBJ2-1; TRBD2 matches 10 bases. The CDR3 consists of 16 residues. From germline, CDR1 is SGHTA and CDR2 FQGNSA. J was trimmed by 2 bases and V by 3 bases; bases with no gene match: 4. The CDR3 bases are TGTGCCAGCAGCTTCGCGCTAGCGGGGGCCTACAATGAGCAGTTCTTC. The encoded protein is CASSFALAGAYNEQFF.

The chain carries TRBV2 and TRBJ2-5; 9 positions match TRBD1. The CDR3 has 17 residues. CDR1 and CDR2 from the germline V gene are SNHLY and FYNNEI. Trimming removed 2 bases from V and 1 base from J; junction bases left unmatched: 8. The CDR3 sequence: CASSEFLDRGAQETQYF. In DNA form, the CDR3 reads TGTGCCAGCAGTGAATTCCTGGACAGGGGAGCCCAAGAGACCCAGTACTTC.

This chain uses TRBV6-1 with TRBJ2-1; 7 nucleotides line up with TRBD2. The V gene end was trimmed by 2 bases and the J gene end by 7 bases; junction bases not matched to a gene: 8. Germline CDR1 and CDR2: MNHNS and SASEGT. The CDR3 sequence is 15 residues long. This CDR3 is CASSEIQDGRNEQFF. CDR3 nucleotide sequence: TGTGCCAGCAGTGAAATTCAGGACGGGAGGAATGAGCAGTTCTTC.